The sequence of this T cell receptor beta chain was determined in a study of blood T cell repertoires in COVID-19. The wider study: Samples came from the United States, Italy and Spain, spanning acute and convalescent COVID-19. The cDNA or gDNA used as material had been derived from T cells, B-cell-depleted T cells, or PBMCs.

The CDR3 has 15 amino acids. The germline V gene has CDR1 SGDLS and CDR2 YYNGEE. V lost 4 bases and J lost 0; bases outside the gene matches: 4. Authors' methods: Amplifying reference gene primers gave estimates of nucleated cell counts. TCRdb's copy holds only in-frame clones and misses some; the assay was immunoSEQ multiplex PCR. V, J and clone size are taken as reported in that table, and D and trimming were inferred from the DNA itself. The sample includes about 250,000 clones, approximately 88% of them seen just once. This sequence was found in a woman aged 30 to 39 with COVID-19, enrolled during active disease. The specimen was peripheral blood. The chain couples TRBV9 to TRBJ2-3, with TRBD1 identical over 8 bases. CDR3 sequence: CASSPGTGSTDTQYF. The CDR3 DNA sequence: TGTGCCAGCAGCCCTGGGACAGGTAGCACAGATACGCAGTATTTT. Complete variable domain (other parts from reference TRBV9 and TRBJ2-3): DSGVTQTPKHLITATGQRVTLRCSPRSGDLSVYWYQQSLDQGLQFLIQYYNGEERAKGNILERFSAQQFPDLHSELNLSSLELGDSALYFCASSPGTGSTDTQYFGPGTRLTVL.